Below, 14 T cell receptor beta chains from the same sample are listed, as sequenced in a study of beta chain features in type 1 diabetes. Reverse transcription of all isolated RNA meant that expressed TCRB transcripts were sequenced. The method was immunoSEQ multiplex PCR; TCRdb's version includes in-frame clones alone and lacks a portion of them. In the table there are under 300,000 clones, under 8.5% of which are singletons. The sample consisted of central memory CD4+ T cells from blood. The source of these receptors is a young woman in good health.

This chain connects TRBV7-2 to TRBJ2-1; no definite D call. Germline CDR1 SGHTA, CDR2 FQGNSA. The germline V and J ends were trimmed by 1 base and 1 base, with 11 bases remaining between them. CDR3 length: 16 amino acids. The CDR3 reads CASSLESAVSYNEQFF. In DNA form, the CDR3 reads TGTGCCAGCAGCTTAGAAAGCGCCGTGTCCTACAATGAGCAGTTCTTC.

In this sample, this clone turned up a few times. This specimen includes other DNA sequences encoding the same CDR3. V and J are TRBV9 and TRBJ2-2; 14 bases align to TRBD2. The length of the CDR3 is 16 residues. After removal of 3 bases from V and 3 bases from J, the junction contained 1 base not matched to a gene. CDR1 and CDR2 (germline): SGDLS, YYNGEE. The CDR3 here is CASSAGLAGDTGELFF. CDR3 DNA sequence: TGTGCCAGCAGCGCGGGACTAGCGGGAGACACCGGGGAGCTGTTTTTT. The entire variable domain, with the rest obtained from reference TRBV9 and TRBJ2-2, is as follows: DSGVTQTPKHLITATGQRVTLRCSPRSGDLSVYWYQQSLDQGLQFLIQYYNGEERAKGNILERFSAQQFPDLHSELNLSSLELGDSALYFCASSAGLAGDTGELFFGEGSRLTVL.

V gene TRBV28 combines with J gene TRBJ2-6; possibly TRBD1 for D (6 bases). The germline CDR1 and CDR2 sequences are MDHEN and SYDVKM. Trimming took off 5 bases at V and 4 bases at J, with 18 bases between the two ends. The CDR3 length is 17 residues. The CDR3 sequence is CASSTGRGDRGANVLTF. The DNA for the CDR3 is TGTGCCAGCAGTACTGGCAGGGGCGACCGGGGGGCCAACGTCCTGACTTTC.

This clone occurred a few times. This chain connects TRBV27 to TRBJ1-1; no clear D. The CDR3 loop spans 14 amino acids. Trimming pared 3 bases from V and 0 bases from J, leaving 8 bases between. The germline CDR1 and CDR2 sequences are MNHEY and SMNVEV (reference sequence). The CDR3 DNA reads as TGTGCCAGCAGTTTGCAAGGCATGAACACTGAAGCTTTCTTT. It specifies CASSLQGMNTEAFF.

This clone was observed a handful of times. This chain uses TRBV11-3 with TRBJ2-7, with TRBD2 identical over 8 bases. Germline loops: CDR1 SGHNT, CDR2 YENEEA. This CDR3 is built from 14 residues. The J segment lost 7 bases and the V segment lost 0 bases, leaving 5 bases of the junction unmatched. CDR3 in amino acids: CASSLELAATEQYF. The CDR3 DNA is TGTGCCAGCAGCTTAGAACTAGCGGCTACGGAGCAGTACTTC.

This chain uses TRBV5-1 with TRBJ2-1; no firm D call. The CDR3 has 16 amino acids. CDR1 is SGHRS and CDR2 is YFSETQ in the germline V gene. Trimming stripped 5 bases from V and 0 bases from J, with 15 bases between. In nucleotides, the CDR3 is TGCGCCAGCAGTTTGCCCATTCCGGACTCCTACAATGAGCAGTTCTTC. Its protein product is CASSLPIPDSYNEQFF.

The CDR3 region has the DNA TGTGCCAGCAGTTCACCGGGACAGGGGAGGGCCGGGGAGCTGTTTTTT. This gives the protein CASSSPGQGRAGELFF. This chain uses TRBV6-5 with TRBJ2-2; 10 bases are a match to TRBD1. J was trimmed by 6 bases and V by 4 bases; bases with no gene match: 8. Germline CDR1 and CDR2: MNHEY and SVGAGI. CDR3 length equals 16 residues.

This chain uses TRBV27 with TRBJ1-2; D is unresolved. The ends were cut back, 5 bases at V and 6 bases at J, with 13 bases in the middle. Germline V gene lookup returns CDR1 MNHEY and CDR2 SMNVEV (reference sequence). This CDR3 is 13 amino acids long. The CDR3 here is CASSQGLINGYTF. The CDR3 DNA follows: TGTGCCAGCAGTCAAGGGCTAATCAATGGCTACACCTTC.

This clone appeared a few times. The chain combines TRBV2 with TRBJ1-2; D remains ambiguous. The CDR3 sequence is 14 residues long. The germline V gene has CDR1 SNHLY and CDR2 FYNNEI. The ends were cut back, 0 bases at V and 4 bases at J, with 9 bases in the middle. This CDR3 is CASSEAVVSYGYTF. In nucleotides, the CDR3 is TGTGCCAGCAGTGAAGCGGTCGTGTCCTATGGCTACACCTTC.

This clone was observed a few times. The CDR3 nucleotides read TGTGCCAGCTCACCGGCCCTATGGCAGGGAGGCAATGAGCAGTTCTTC. This codes for CASSPALWQGGNEQFF. The chain has TRBV18 and TRBJ2-1; tentative D call: TRBD2 (6 bases). Germline assignment: CDR1 KGHSH and CDR2 LQKENI. The CDR3 contains 16 residues. Trimming removed 3 bases from V and 6 bases from J, with 18 bases in between.

This clone was seen a few times. The chain is built from TRBV7-2 and TRBJ2-1, with D tentatively TRBD2 (6 bases). The CDR3 contains 14 residues. In germline, CDR1 is SGHTA, CDR2 FQGNSA. Trimming pared 1 base from V and 6 bases from J, leaving 10 bases between. CDR3 region: CASSLDGRSNEQFF. CDR3 DNA: TGTGCCAGCAGCTTAGACGGGAGAAGCAATGAGCAGTTCTTC.

The chain recombines TRBV5-4 with TRBJ2-5; weak D call: TRBD1 (6 bases). The CDR3 runs to 13 residues. Deletions cut 6 bases from V and 5 bases from J, with 14 bases between. Germline lookup yields CDR1 SGHNT and CDR2 YYREEE (reference sequence). The CDR3 spells CASKLTGQETQYF. CDR3 sequence (DNA): TGTGCCAGCAAACTCACAGGGCAGGAGACCCAGTACTTC.

This clone was detected ten times or more. V is TRBV23-1 and J is TRBJ2-1, with a weak D call TRBD2 (6 bases). TRBV23-1 is recorded as an ORF, its role being uncertain. There are 14 residues in the CDR3. Trimming removed 10 bases from V and 3 bases from J, with 16 bases in between. The CDR3 sequence: CATRTTHYYNEQFF. CDR3 bases: TGCGCCACACGGACTACCCATTACTACAATGAGCAGTTCTTC.

This clone was recorded a few times. This chain links TRBV5-6 with TRBJ2-1; 14 positions match TRBD2. The length of the CDR3 is 15 residues. The germline V gene encodes CDR1 SGHDT and CDR2 YYEEEE. J was trimmed by 7 bases and V by 3 bases; bases with no gene match: 3. CDR3 nucleotides: TGTGCCAGCAGCTGGGGACTAGCGGGAGCAAATGAGCAGTTCTTC. Amino acid sequence: CASSWGLAGANEQFF.